The sequence of this TCR beta chain was determined in a study of beta chain features in type 1 diabetes. General observations from the study: The naive, central memory and Treg TCRB repertoires showed an apparent similarity that was greater among patients than among healthy donors.

Every donor had blood drawn once into heparin, around 100 mL on average. What was sequenced were expressed TCRB transcripts, since all of the isolated RNA had been reverse transcribed. Sequencing used immunoSEQ multiplex PCR; TCRdb keeps in-frame clones, though not all of them. The sample carries under 450,000 clones, more than 12% recorded once. This clone occurred a few times. Its specificity is unknown. The CDR3 sequence is 16 residues long. Germline V lookup: CDR1 SGHRS, CDR2 YFSETQ. V was cut by 5 bases and J by 2 bases, with 19 bases left in between. The rearrangement joins TRBV5-1 to TRBJ2-5; no reliable D call. The receptor was isolated from a woman aged 18-29 years in good health. The sample was naive CD4+ T cells from blood. Written as DNA, the CDR3 is TGCGCCAGCAGAGGTCTAGGATCCTATCTACAAGAGACCCAGTACTTC. This translates into CASRGLGSYLQETQYF. The whole variable domain, remainder taken from reference TRBV5-1 and TRBJ2-5, is KAGVTQTPRYLIKTRGQQVTLSCSPISGHRSVSWYQQTPGQGLQFLFEYFSETQRNKGNFPGRFSGRQFSNSRSEMNVSTLELGDSALYLCASRGLGSYLQETQYFGPGTRLLVL.